This T cell receptor (beta chain) was documented in a study of blood T cells in healthy people across ages. Study-wide results and limits: More naive CD4+ cells and higher diversity were found in long-lived than in aged donors. Correlation between TCR beta diversity and naive T cell percentage was strong.

The donors, healthy Caucasians from Russia, were aged 6 to 90. It was with a sample-barcoded 5' primer and a J-beta primer mix that a second PCR of about 7 to 12 cycles was run. TCRdb recomputed calls from the 5' RACE reads with MiXCR, one row per CDR3 protein. This table has approximately 940,000 distinct CDR3 sequences, 48% appearing once. A word on this clonotype: Its cognate antigen is unknown.

This CDR3 is built from 19 residues. From germline, CDR1 is LGHDT and CDR2 YNNKEL (reference sequence). V was pared by 1 base and J by 7 bases, with 26 bases between. This chain joins TRBV3-1 and TRBJ2-1; tentative D call: TRBD2 (7 bases). The sequencing sample was made of blood. This sequence was found in a man aged 25-45 years in good health. This chain's CDR3 is CASSQAFGVGGLHWNEQFF. CDR3 bases: TGTGCCAGCAGCCAAGCGTTCGGTGTGGGGGGGCTTCATTGGAATGAGCAGTTCTTC.